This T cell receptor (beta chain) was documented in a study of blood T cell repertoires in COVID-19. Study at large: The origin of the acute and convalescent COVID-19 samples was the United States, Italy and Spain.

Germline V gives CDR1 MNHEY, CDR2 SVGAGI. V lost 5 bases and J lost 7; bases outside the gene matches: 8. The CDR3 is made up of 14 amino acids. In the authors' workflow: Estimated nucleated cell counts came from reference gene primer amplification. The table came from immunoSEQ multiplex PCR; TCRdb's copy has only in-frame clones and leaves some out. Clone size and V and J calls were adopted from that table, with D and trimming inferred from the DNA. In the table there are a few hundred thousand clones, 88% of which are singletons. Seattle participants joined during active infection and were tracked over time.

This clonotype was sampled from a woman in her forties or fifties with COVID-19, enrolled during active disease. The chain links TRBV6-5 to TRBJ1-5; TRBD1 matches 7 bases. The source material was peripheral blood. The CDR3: CASSNHRGRQPQHF. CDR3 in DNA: TGTGCCAGCAGTAACCACAGGGGTCGGCAGCCCCAGCATTTT.